Shown below are 28 T cell receptor beta chains from a single sample sequenced in a study of post-analysis software for immune sequencing data. Unique molecular identifiers were built into the TCR beta cDNA libraries. TCRdb used MiXCR to reprocess the PCR reads, holding one entry per CDR3 protein. This table has roughly 160,000 distinct CDR3 sequences, 36% appearing once. Sequencing used blood, obtained after autologous hematopoietic stem cell transplantation. These receptors were collected from a girl aged 10 to 17 with multiple sclerosis.

In its sample, this clonotype was seen many times. The chain recombines TRBV12-3 or TRBV12-4 with TRBJ2-7; D gene unclear. The germline V and J ends were trimmed by 1 base and 2 bases, with 9 bases remaining between them. The CDR3 contains 14 residues. The chain's CDR3 is CASSLGVNPYEQYF. In DNA, the CDR3 is TGTGCCAGCAGTTTAGGGGTTAACCCCTACGAGCAGTACTTC.

A few counts support this clonotype. The CDR3 here is CASSYPDISRETQYF. The CDR3 coding sequence is TGTGCCAGCAGCTACCCGGACATCTCAAGAGAGACCCAGTACTTC. The chain uses TRBV5-5 and TRBJ2-4; D may be TRBD1 (5 bases). The J call may not be correct, given that the DNA end is closer to TRBJ2-5. CDR3 length: 15 amino acids. The germline V gene encodes CDR1 SGHKS and CDR2 YYEKEE (reference sequence).

Points on this clonotype: Since a much larger clone is just one base distant, this may be a read error. CDR3 nucleotides: TGTGCCAGCAGTTTCGGGAGCACAGATGCGCAGTATTTT. As protein: CASSFGSTDAQYF. V gene TRBV12-3 or TRBV12-4 combines with J gene TRBJ2-3; possible D gene TRBD2, 6 bases. The CDR3 is made up of 13 amino acids.

The chain couples TRBV7-8 to TRBJ2-5; D gene unclear. This CDR3 is 15 amino acids long. Germline CDR1 is SGHVS and CDR2 is FQNEAQ. V was trimmed by 1 base and J by 11 bases, leaving 20 bases between them. The CDR3 bases are TGTGCCAGCAGCTTAGACCTAAAGGGTGGTGATGAGCAGTACTTC. Its translation: CASSLDLKGGDEQYF.

This chain uses TRBV6-1 with TRBJ2-3; 10 positions agree with TRBD2. The V gene's germline CDR1 is MNHNS and CDR2 SASEGT. With V trimmed by 4 bases and J by 6 bases, 10 bases remained unmatched. The CDR3 runs 16 residues. CDR3 DNA sequence: TGTGCCAGCAGTGCCCCTAGCGGGAGTGGTCAGGATACGCAGTATTTT. Protein sequence: CASSAPSGSGQDTQYF.

This chain connects TRBV7-2 to TRBJ2-1; 9 nucleotides agree with TRBD2. Germline V gives CDR1 SGHTA, CDR2 FQGNSA. CDR3 length equals 16 residues. Germline trimming cut 2 bases from V and 3 bases from J; bases unmatched to any gene: 5. CDR3 in DNA: TGTGCCAGCAGCTTACGGGGACTAGCAATCTACAATGAGCAGTTCTTC. Translated: CASSLRGLAIYNEQFF.

This clonotype was observed once. This chain uses TRBV5-1 with TRBJ2-5; perhaps TRBD2 as D (6 bases). The CDR3 runs 16 residues. The germline V and J ends were trimmed by 3 bases and 6 bases, with 21 bases remaining between them. Germline CDR1 reads SGHRS; CDR2 reads YFSETQ. CDR3 sequence (DNA): TGCGCCAGCAGCTCCAGTGGGGCGGGGAGTCTTAAGACCCAGTACTTC. This sequence encodes CASSSSGAGSLKTQYF.

This clonotype was seen at least ten times. This rearrangement joins TRBV24-1 to TRBJ2-6; D not resolved. The germline V gene encodes CDR1 KGHDR and CDR2 SFDVKD. This CDR3 is 16 amino acids long. V was shortened by 3 bases and J by 4 bases, with 12 bases between the two germline ends. The CDR3: CATSDPRPVGANVLTF. The CDR3 DNA is TGTGCCACCAGTGATCCGAGACCCGTAGGGGCCAACGTCCTGACTTTC.

This rearrangement joins TRBV2 to TRBJ2-7; D possibly corresponds to TRBD2 (6 bases). This CDR3 is built from 15 residues. Trimming pared 8 bases from V and 3 bases from J, leaving 20 bases between. CDR1 and CDR2 from the germline V gene are SNHLY and FYNNEI. CDR3 sequence reads: CASGRDSRGHYEQYF. The CDR3 DNA reads TGTGCCAGCGGCAGGGACTCAAGAGGACACTACGAGCAGTACTTC.

In this sample, this clonotype turned up a few times. The chain is built from TRBV7-8 and TRBJ1-5; 9 nucleotides match TRBD1. The junction had 8 bases not matched to a gene; V was cut back by 2 bases and J by 0 bases. Germline V gene lookup returns CDR1 SGHVS and CDR2 FQNEAQ. This CDR3 contains 18 residues. CDR3 in amino acids: CASSLRDRDSVSNQPQHF. CDR3 in DNA: TGTGCCAGCAGCTTAAGGGACAGGGACTCGGTTAGCAATCAGCCCCAGCATTTT.

J is TRBJ2-3 and V is TRBV2, with D perhaps given as TRBD1 or TRBD2 (5 bases each). Deletions cut 5 bases from V and 3 bases from J, with 18 bases between. The CDR3 is 16 residues long. Germline V gives CDR1 SNHLY, CDR2 FYNNEI. The CDR3 sequence is CASSPPGRGSTDTQYF. In nucleotides, the CDR3 is TGTGCCAGCAGTCCACCGGGACGGGGAAGTACAGATACGCAGTATTTT. The variable domain in full, completed from reference TRBV2 and TRBJ2-3, reads EPEVTQTPSHQVTQMGQEVILRCVPISNHLYFYWYRQILGQKVEFLVSFYNNEISEKSEIFDDQFSVERPDGSNFTLKIRSTKLEDSAMYFCASSPPGRGSTDTQYFGPGTRLTVL.

This clonotype was recorded a few times. The chain employs TRBV28 and TRBJ2-4; maybe TRBD1 (6 bases). The DNA end lines up better with TRBJ2-7; the J call may be wrong. This CDR3 has 13 amino acids. CDR1 MDHEN and CDR2 SYDVKM come from the germline V gene. Here the CDR3 reads CASSEGGPYEQYF. CDR3 nucleotide sequence: TGTGCCAGCAGCGAAGGGGGACCCTACGAGCAGTACTTC.

With respect to this clonotype: This may come from a read error, since a much larger clone is one base off. CDR3 amino acids: CSARAGGARTDTQYF. In nucleotides, the CDR3 is TGCAGTGCTAGAGCAGGCGGGGCACGCACAGATACGCAGTATTTT. The chain combines TRBV20-1 with TRBJ2-3, with D possibly being TRBD2 (6 bases). The CDR3 extends over 15 amino acids. The germline V gene encodes CDR1 DFQATT and CDR2 SNEGSKA (reference sequence). V was shortened by 1 base and J by 1 base, with 12 bases between the two germline ends.

The chain is built from TRBV4-1 and TRBJ2-1, with 9 positions matching TRBD2. The length of the CDR3 is 17 residues. Germline V gene sequence: CDR1 MGHRA, CDR2 YSYEKL. The junction had 7 bases not matched to a gene; V was cut back by 0 bases and J by 4 bases. CDR3 sequence reads: CASSQDSSGSLYNEQFF. The CDR3, as DNA: TGCGCCAGCAGCCAAGATAGTAGCGGGAGCCTATACAATGAGCAGTTCTTC.

This chain links TRBV27 with TRBJ1-5; D gene unclear. The germline gives CDR1 MNHEY, CDR2 SMNVEV (reference sequence). The CDR3 spans 13 residues. The V gene lost 4 bases and the J gene lost 6 bases, with 10 bases spanning the gap. The CDR3 DNA follows: TGTGCCAGCAGTTCCCTGGGTCTTCAGCCCCAGCATTTT. The encoded protein is CASSSLGLQPQHF.

This clonotype was detected once. Here the CDR3 omits its conserved ending phenylalanine or tryptophan, so a read error is the likely source. CDR3 in DNA: TGTGCCAGCAGCCGTAAGGGGATGAGGGAGACCCAGTACGTC. Translation: CASSRKGMRETQYV. The rearrangement uses TRBV27 and TRBJ2-5; D might be TRBD1 (5 bases). Trimming shortened V by 6 bases and J by 5 bases, and 16 bases separated the two germline ends. Germline V gives CDR1 MNHEY, CDR2 SMNVEV (reference sequence). This CDR3 has 14 residues.

This chain uses TRBV20-1 with TRBJ1-2, with a weak D call TRBD1 (5 bases). Looked up from germline, CDR1 is DFQATT and CDR2 is SNEGSKA (reference sequence). The CDR3 extends over 13 amino acids. Trimming left V 7 bases short and J 8 bases short, with 20 bases between. The DNA for the CDR3 is TGCAGTGTCCTTTGGGGGGAAGTGAAGGGCTACACCTTC. Protein product: CSVLWGEVKGYTF.

This chain connects TRBV7-8 to TRBJ1-6, with D possibly TRBD1 on 5 matching bases. Germline CDR1 SGHVS, CDR2 FQNEAQ. The CDR3 loop spans 14 amino acids. V was cut by 1 base and J by 8 bases, with 9 bases left in between. The CDR3 DNA is TGTGCCAGCAGCTTAGGGGGGGTCGATTCACCCCTCCACTTT. This codes for CASSLGGVDSPLHF.

The sample holds a few counts of this clonotype. This chain connects TRBV9 to TRBJ2-7; D perhaps matches TRBD2 (6 bases). This CDR3 is 15 amino acids long. V dropped 0 bases and J dropped 5 bases, with 15 bases sitting between them. Germline V gives CDR1 SGDLS, CDR2 YYNGEE. In nucleotides, the CDR3 is TGTGCCAGCAGCGTAGTTGGGGGAGGTGTCGACGAGCAGTACTTC. This sequence encodes CASSVVGGGVDEQYF.

The V call is TRBV5-1, the J call TRBJ2-5; 7 bases map to TRBD1. Judging by the DNA end, TRBJ2-7 fits better; the J call may be wrong. The CDR3 runs to 15 residues. CDR1 is SGHRS and CDR2 is YFSETQ in the germline V gene. The CDR3 DNA reads as TGCGCCAGCACCCGGACCGGGGACAGATCCTACGAGCAGTACTTC. It encodes CASTRTGDRSYEQYF.

This clonotype was seen a handful of times. This chain connects TRBV20-1 to TRBJ2-7; 10 bases fit TRBD2. CDR1 is DFQATT and CDR2 is SNEGSKA in the germline V gene (reference sequence). Trimming took 5 bases from V and 0 from J; bases not matched to a gene: 7. This CDR3 has 15 residues. CDR3 nucleotide sequence: TGCAGTGCTGGGGGGACTAGCGCAAGCTCCTACGAGCAGTACTTC. Protein: CSAGGTSASSYEQYF.

This clonotype is a singleton in its sample. The chain links TRBV6-5 to TRBJ1-5; no definite D call. CDR3 length equals 14 residues. The V end lost 2 bases, the J end lost 2 bases, and 7 bases lay between the germline ends. Germline lookup yields CDR1 MNHEY and CDR2 SVGAGI. The CDR3 loop is CASSYGGGNQPQHF. CDR3 bases: TGTGCCAGCAGTTACGGAGGTGGCAATCAGCCCCAGCATTTT.

This clonotype has just a few counts. The chain couples TRBV27 to TRBJ2-3, with 9 bases identical to TRBD2. Germline CDR1 and CDR2: MNHEY and SMNVEV (reference sequence). V lost 5 bases to trimming and J lost 2 bases; unmatched junction nucleotides: 11. This CDR3 has 17 residues. The CDR3 DNA follows: TGTGCCAGCAGTAACCCCCATAGCGGGAGCAACACAGATACGCAGTATTTT. It encodes CASSNPHSGSNTDTQYF.

V gene TRBV6-6 combines with J gene TRBJ1-4, with D unresolved. Germline loops: CDR1 MNHNY, CDR2 SVGAGI (reference sequence). The CDR3 sequence is 16 residues long. The germline V and J ends were trimmed by 6 bases and 2 bases, with 16 bases remaining between them. The CDR3 spells CASSPPTHPTNEKLFF. The CDR3 DNA sequence: TGTGCCAGCAGCCCCCCGACCCATCCCACTAATGAAAAACTGTTTTTT.

This rearrangement joins TRBV19 to TRBJ2-1; TRBD2 matches at 7 bases. Trimming removed 5 bases from V and 0 bases from J; junction bases left unmatched: 7. Per germline, CDR1 LNHDA and CDR2 SQIVND (reference sequence). The CDR3 runs 16 residues. The CDR3 coding sequence is TGTGCCAGTAGTTCAAAGAGCGGGGCCTCCTACAATGAGCAGTTCTTC. It encodes CASSSKSGASYNEQFF.

With respect to this clonotype: One end of the junction fails to match germline, which may point to a read error. The gene calls are TRBV29-1 and TRBJ1-1; D uncertain. This CDR3 contains 10 residues. Germline values: CDR1 SQVTM, CDR2 ANQGSEA. In nucleotides, the CDR3 is TGCAGCGTCGGACGGGCTGAGGCTTTCTTT. Encoded protein: CSVGRAEAFF. The variable domain in full, completed from reference TRBV29-1 and TRBJ1-1, reads SAVISQKPSRDICQRGTSLTIQCQVDSQVTMMFWYRQQPGQSLTLIATANQGSEATYESGFVIDKFPISRPNLTFSTLTVSNMSPEDSSIYLCSVGRAEAFFGQGTRLTVV.

The chain uses TRBV27 and TRBJ2-4; 8 bases agree with TRBD1. Matching the DNA end better, TRBJ2-7 makes the J call doubtful. Per germline, CDR1 MNHEY and CDR2 SMNVEV (reference sequence). The CDR3 runs 16 residues. CDR3 residues: CASSLSQGAPAYEQYF. The CDR3 DNA sequence: TGTGCCAGCAGTTTATCTCAGGGGGCGCCTGCCTACGAGCAGTACTTC.

V and J are TRBV7-2 and TRBJ1-3; TRBD1 is a possible D gene (6 bases). Trimming left V 5 bases short and J 6 bases short, with 20 bases between. The CDR3 totals 16 residues. Germline CDR1 SGHTA, CDR2 FQGNSA. CDR3 residues: CASSRLAGAAENTIYF. CDR3 in DNA: TGTGCCAGCAGCCGCTTGGCGGGGGCAGCAGAAAACACCATATATTTT.